The T cell receptor beta chain under discussion was sequenced for a study of metastatic and nonmetastatic thyroid tumors. Study at large: Repertoire comparisons spanned blood and tumor or nodule tissue from malignant and benign thyroid patients. Study-wide points: Malignant thyroid tumors reportedly exceeded benign nodules significantly in TCR beta diversity, with the difference appearing in blood and tumor.

In the case of this clone: Its target is not known.

Each patient went into thyroid surgery without having received any treatment. As originally analysed: The authors used CDR3 differences across clinicopathological groups to build a distant-metastasis classifier for papillary thyroid cancer. TCRdb re-called the PCR reads through MiXCR. TCRdb, not the original authors, processed these V and J calls. The table shows about 20,000 clones, with 23% occurring only once. This clonotype was obtained from a male donor with papillary thyroid cancer or a benign thyroid nodule (not recorded which). Some clones in this sample may be carry-over from other donors' samples. Sequenced sample: blood.

The CDR3 DNA is TGCAGTGCTAGACCTCTCGACAGGGAGAACACTGAAGCTTTCTTT. This translates into CSARPLDRENTEAFF. The rearrangement joins TRBV20-1 to TRBJ1-1; 7 bases map to TRBD1. CDR3 length: 15 amino acids. Germline V gene sequence: CDR1 DFQATT, CDR2 SNEGSKA (reference sequence). J lost 1 base, V lost 2 bases, and 7 bases had no gene match.